This TCR beta chain appears in the sequencing data of a study of shared T cell receptors in the human thymus. The germline V gene has CDR1 MNHNS and CDR2 SASEGT. Trimming removed 8 bases at V and 7 bases at J, with 17 bases between. The CDR3 has 13 residues. Sequenced by immunoSEQ multiplex PCR; TCRdb stores in-frame clones only, minus some. The sample includes 650,000 to 950,000 clones, roughly 85% of them seen just once. These same records also appear under a second study, on human thymus T cells. As that report states: Samples came from healthy Finnish infants during open corrective cardiac surgery. Corrective heart surgery yielded the resections from which the thymus tissue came. The authors found apparently biased V and J gene usage in thymic and blood repertoires.

The chain links TRBV6-1 to TRBJ1-2; D unclear. The source of this sequence is a girl in the first two years of life with a congenital heart defect. Sequencing input: thymocytes. CDR3 DNA: TGTGCCAGCCGCTCGGGAGTTTTAAGTGGCTACACCTTC. Protein product: CASRSGVLSGYTF.